Described below is a single TCR beta chain sequence and its context. This record belongs to a study of blood T cells in healthy people across ages. A second PCR, run for about 7 to 11 cycles, used a sample-barcoded 5' primer plus a J-beta primer mix. Sequencing of every sample gave 2.5 million or more CDR3-containing paired-end reads. TCRdb reanalysed the 5' RACE reads using MiXCR and keeps one entry per CDR3 protein. Of some 850,000 distinct CDR3 sequences in the sample, 25% to 30% were seen once. Germline trimming cut 3 bases from V and 8 bases from J; bases unmatched to any gene: 15. The CDR3 runs 16 residues. In each sample, at least 6.5 million PBMCs were isolated. Samples each had at least 6 micrograms of total RNA extracted. The sample was also reused in another study, on T cells of mothers and their children. As that study records: For unrelated pairs as for related ones, thymic selection shapes TCR recombination output similarly.

This TCR came from a boy under 18 in good health. J is TRBJ1-2 and V is TRBV12-3 or TRBV12-4; 7 bases line up with TRBD1. The sequenced material came from blood. CDR3 coding DNA: TGTGCCAGCAGTTTTAGGGCAGGGGGGGGTTACGAAGGCTACACCTTC. Translation: CASSFRAGGGYEGYTF.